This TCR beta chain was retrieved from a study of T cells after yellow fever vaccination. Looking at the study overall: For low cell numbers, libraries were made with SMART-Seq v4 Ultra Low Input.

There are a few counts of this clonotype. TCRdb processed the 5' RACE reads anew with MiXCR; each CDR3 protein has one entry. The profile shows about 120,000 distinct CDR3 sequences, 7.5% to 10% of them singletons. Germline values: CDR1 SGHDT, CDR2 YYEEEE. The CDR3 is 13 residues long. V lost 0 bases and J lost 8, with 9 bases in between. This sequence joins TRBV5-6 and TRBJ2-1; D not certain. Sample: CD8+ T cells sorted from PBMCs, taken on the day of the yellow fever booster vaccination. This TCR came from a young man who received the YFV17D yellow fever vaccine. The chain's CDR3 is CASSLGGIDEQFF. CDR3 coding DNA: TGTGCCAGCAGCTTGGGGGGAATCGATGAGCAGTTCTTC.